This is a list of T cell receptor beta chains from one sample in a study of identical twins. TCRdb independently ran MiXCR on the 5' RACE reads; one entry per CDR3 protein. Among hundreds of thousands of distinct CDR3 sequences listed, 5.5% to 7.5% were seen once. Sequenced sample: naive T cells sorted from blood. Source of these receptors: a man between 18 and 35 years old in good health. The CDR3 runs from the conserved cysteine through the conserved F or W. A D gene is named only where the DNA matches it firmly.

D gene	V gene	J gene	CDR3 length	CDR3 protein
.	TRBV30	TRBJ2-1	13	CAWRGTLFSEQFF
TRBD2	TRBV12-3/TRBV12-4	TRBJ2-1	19	CASSLVWTSGRVGYNEQFF
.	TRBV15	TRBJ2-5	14	CATSRDWTVETQYF
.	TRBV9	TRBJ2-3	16	CASSVDGTRETDTQYF
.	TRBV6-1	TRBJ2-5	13	CASGTGIQETQYF
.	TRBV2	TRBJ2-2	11	CASRADGELFF
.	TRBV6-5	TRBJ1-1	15	CASSYSAAMNTEAFF
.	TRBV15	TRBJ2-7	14	CATSPAASSYEQYF
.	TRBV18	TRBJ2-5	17	CASSPRLAPPPSETQYF
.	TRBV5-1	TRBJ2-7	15	CASSFSGKAVYEQYF
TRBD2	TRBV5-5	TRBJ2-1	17	CASRGTSGRNSYNEQFF
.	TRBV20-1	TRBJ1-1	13	CSAPLGRELEAFF
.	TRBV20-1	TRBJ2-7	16	CSAVATVDWYSYEQYF
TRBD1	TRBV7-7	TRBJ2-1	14	CASSLGDRGDEQFF
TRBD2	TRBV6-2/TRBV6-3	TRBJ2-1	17	CASSIGTSGSLPNEQFF
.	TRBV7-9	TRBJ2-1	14	CASSLLGLGGEQFF
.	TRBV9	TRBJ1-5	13	CASSVAGGQPQHF
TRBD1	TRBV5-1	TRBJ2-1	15	CASSLRDSTLNEQFF
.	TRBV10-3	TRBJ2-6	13	CATWGSGANVLTF
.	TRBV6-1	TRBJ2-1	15	CASSESIGVYNEQFF
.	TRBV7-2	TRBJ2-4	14	CASSSRGHKNIQYF
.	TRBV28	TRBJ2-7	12	CATETIFYEQYF
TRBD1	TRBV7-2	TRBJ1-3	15	CASSPGVQGAYTIYF
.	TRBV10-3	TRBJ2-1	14	CAISESGFYNEQFF
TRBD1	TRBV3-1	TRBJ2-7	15	CASSQAGQWSYEQYF
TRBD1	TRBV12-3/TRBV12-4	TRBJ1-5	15	CASSLAGQGAQPQHF
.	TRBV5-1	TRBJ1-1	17	CASSSRGQGTMNTEAFF
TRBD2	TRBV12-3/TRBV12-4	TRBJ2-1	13	CASRERDYNEQFF
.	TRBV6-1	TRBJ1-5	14	CASTLREGNQPQHF
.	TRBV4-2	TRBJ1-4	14	CASSLRQRNEKLFF
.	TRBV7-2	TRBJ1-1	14	CASSQTTMNTEAFF
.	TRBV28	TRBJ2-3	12	CASSPRRDTQYF
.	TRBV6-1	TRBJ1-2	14	CASSENGFAYGYTF
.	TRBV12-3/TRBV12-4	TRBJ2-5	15	CASSLSGRIQETQYF
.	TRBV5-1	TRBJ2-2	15	CASSSRVDNTGELFF
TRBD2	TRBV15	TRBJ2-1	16	CATSPPTSGSYNEQFF
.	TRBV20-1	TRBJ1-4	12	CSANPRAEKLFF
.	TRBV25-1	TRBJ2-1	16	CASSDVRGSPYNEQFF
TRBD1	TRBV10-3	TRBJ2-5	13	CAISTGGQETQYF
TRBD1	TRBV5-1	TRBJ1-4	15	CASSLRTGGNEKLFF
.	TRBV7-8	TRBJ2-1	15	CASSLVIGSGGEQFF
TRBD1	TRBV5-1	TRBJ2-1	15	CASRLGQGLDNEQFF
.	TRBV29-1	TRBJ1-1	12	CSVEVRNTEAFF
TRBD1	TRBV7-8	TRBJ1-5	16	CASSTRQGRGNQPQHF
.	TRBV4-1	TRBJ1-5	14	CASSQVAGNQPQHF
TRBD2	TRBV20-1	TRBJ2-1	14	CSAPTSGSYNEQFF
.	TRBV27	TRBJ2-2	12	CASMFSAGELFF
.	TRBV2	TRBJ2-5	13	CASSDLRQETQYF
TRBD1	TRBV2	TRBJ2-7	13	CASSEDRVAEQYF